The clone carrying this TCR beta chain was picked up a small number of times. The protocol was immunoSEQ multiplex PCR, while the TCRdb copy is restricted to in-frame clones and leaves out a portion. Here the sample spans a few hundred thousand clones, about 91% being singletons. The data stem from a study of blood T cell repertoires in COVID-19. The V gene's germline CDR1 is GTSNPN and CDR2 SVGIG (reference sequence). Trimming removed 4 bases at V and 3 bases at J, with 12 bases between. The CDR3 is 13 residues long. Cohort allocation depended upon clinical history that participants reported. The specimen sequenced was PBMCs or T cells enriched from blood (not recorded which). V usage is TRBV30 and J usage is TRBJ1-2; no clear D. The receptor's source is a man younger than 35 with acute COVID-19. In nucleotides, the CDR3 is TGTGCCTGGAACTCTGCCGGGTACTATGGCTACACCTTC. Amino acids: CAWNSAGYYGYTF.